This is a list of T cell receptor beta chains from one sample in a study of cytomegalovirus exposure and HLA in healthy donors. The method was immunoSEQ multiplex PCR; TCRdb's version includes in-frame clones alone and lacks a portion of them. The sample yields around 180,000 clones, more than 75% seen once. The source material was PBMCs. Source of these receptors: a girl less than two years old in good health and CMV-seronegative. The CDR3 runs from the conserved cysteine through the conserved F or W. The D gene is left open where the match is weak. Size tells how often a clone was seen (once, few, many) or the class of an expanded clone, and some rows leave it out.

CDR3 DNA,CDR3 protein,J gene,clone size,V gene,D gene
TGTGCCAGTAGTAGCCTTGGGACAGGGGCATATGGCTACACCTTC,CASSSLGTGAYGYTF,TRBJ1-2,once,TRBV19,TRBD1
TGTGCCAGCAGCTTAACAGGGTATCGAGAGCAGTACTTC,CASSLTGYREQYF,TRBJ2-7,.,TRBV7-7,.
TGTGCCACCAGCAGAGGAGGCGGGGTTGGAACCTACGAGCAGTACTTC,CATSRGGGVGTYEQYF,TRBJ2-7,.,TRBV15,.
TGCGCCAGCAGCCAAGCCCTAGCGGGAGGGCCTCATGAGCAGTTCTTC,CASSQALAGGPHEQFF,TRBJ2-1,.,TRBV4-3,TRBD2
TGTGCCTGGAGTAAATTGGGACAGGGGGGGAACATTCAGTACTTC,CAWSKLGQGGNIQYF,TRBJ2-4,.,TRBV30,TRBD1
TGTGCCAGCAGCTTACGGACGGGGAAAACTGAAGCTTTCTTT,CASSLRTGKTEAFF,TRBJ1-1,few,TRBV5-5,.
TGCGCCAGCAGCCTAGCCGACGTCCACAATGAGCAGTTCTTC,CASSLADVHNEQFF,TRBJ2-1,once,TRBV5-1,.
TGCGCCAGCAGCCAAGATCGACCCTACAGCTCCTACAATGAGCAGTTCTTC,CASSQDRPYSSYNEQFF,TRBJ2-1,.,TRBV4-3,.
TGTGCCAGCAACGGAGCGGGGGGGCCCATGAACCAAGAGACCCAGTACTTC,CASNGAGGPMNQETQYF,TRBJ2-5,once,TRBV2,TRBD2
TGCAGCGTTTCAGGGGGCAACTACGAGCAGTACTTC,CSVSGGNYEQYF,TRBJ2-7,.,TRBV29-1,TRBD1
TGTGCCAGCAGTGAGAGATGTACCGAGTACTTC,CASSERCTEYF,TRBJ2-7,.,TRBV6-1,.
TGCGCCAGCAGCCAAGTTCGAGGACAGTTCCCGGAAAAACTGTTTTTT,CASSQVRGQFPEKLFF,TRBJ1-4,.,TRBV4-1,.
TGTGCCAGCAGCTTAGTATCGGGGATTAAGAATAACTATGGCTACACCTTC,CASSLVSGIKNNYGYTF,TRBJ1-2,.,TRBV7-8,.
TGTGCCAGCAGTTCCTTACTAGTTTTCGAGACCCAGTACTTC,CASSSLLVFETQYF,TRBJ2-5,.,TRBV6-5,.
TGTGCCAGCAGCTTAGTCCCCTCCCAGACTAGCGGGGACAGCACAGATACGCAGTATTTT,CASSLVPSQTSGDSTDTQYF,TRBJ2-3,.,TRBV13,TRBD2
TGCGCCAGCAGCTTCAGATCCATGAACACTGAAGCTTTCTTT,CASSFRSMNTEAFF,TRBJ1-1,.,TRBV5-1,.
TGTGCCAGCAGCGTCGATCTGAACAGCTTATTTCAAGAGACCCAGTACTTC,CASSVDLNSLFQETQYF,TRBJ2-5,.,TRBV9,.
TGTGCCAGCTCACCACCGGTATTTAGCGGGGATTACAATGAGCAGTTCTTC,CASSPPVFSGDYNEQFF,TRBJ2-1,.,TRBV18,TRBD2
TGTGCCAGCACCCCCGGGACAGGGGGCCGAAATTCACCCCTCCACTTT,CASTPGTGGRNSPLHF,TRBJ1-6,.,TRBV25-1,TRBD1
TGTGCCAGCAGCGGGGCCCCTCACTACGAGCAGTACTTC,CASSGAPHYEQYF,TRBJ2-7,.,TRBV7-8,.
TGTGCCAGCAGTTTAGGGGGCACGGGGAATTCACCCCTCCACTTT,CASSLGGTGNSPLHF,TRBJ1-6,.,TRBV27,.
TGCAGCGTCGAGGGGGGGGAAGGTGGCAAAAACATTCAGTACTTC,CSVEGGEGGKNIQYF,TRBJ2-4,.,TRBV29-1,.
TGTGCCAGTAGTCCAACACCGGGACAGGGGGCGGTCGGCTATGGCTACACCTTC,CASSPTPGQGAVGYGYTF,TRBJ1-2,.,TRBV19,TRBD1
TGCAGCGTTCTCAAACCTGGGACAGGGCAAGAGACCCAGTACTTC,CSVLKPGTGQETQYF,TRBJ2-5,.,TRBV29-1,TRBD1
TGCGCCAGCAAATACATCGGCGGACAGGGGATGCACGAGCAGTACTTC,CASKYIGGQGMHEQYF,TRBJ2-7,.,TRBV23-1,TRBD1
TGTGCCAGCAGCGTAGGTTATGAGACCCAGTACTTC,CASSVGYETQYF,TRBJ2-5,.,TRBV7-6,.
TGTGCTAGTGGTTTGAGCGGCTACAATGAGCAGTTCTTC,CASGLSGYNEQFF,TRBJ2-1,.,TRBV12-5,.
TGTGCCAGAAGCTTTAAAGAGGTGACAGCCACCTTTAGCACAGATACGCAGTATTTT,CARSFKEVTATFSTDTQYF,TRBJ2-3,.,TRBV7-5,.